These 16 T cell receptor beta chains originate from one sample sequenced in a study of blood T cell repertoires in COVID-19. Some clones are missing from TCRdb's copy, which holds only in-frame ones; the method was immunoSEQ multiplex PCR. Of about 220,000 clones in the sample, approximately 80% were seen once. Sequencing was performed on PBMCs or T cells enriched from blood (not recorded which). All receptors derive from a woman aged 40-49 years with acute COVID-19.

The chain links TRBV6-5 to TRBJ1-1, with 8 bases fitting TRBD1. Trimming at V came to 9 bases and at J to 3 bases, leaving 12 bases not matched to a gene. The CDR3 runs to 15 residues. The germline V gene has CDR1 MNHEY and CDR2 SVGAGI. CDR3 DNA: TGTGCCAGTAAGAGTCAGGGGGCACGACACACTGAAGCTTTCTTT. It encodes CASKSQGARHTEAFF.

V usage is TRBV28 and J usage is TRBJ2-4, with D possibly matching TRBD2 (5 bases). Germline V CDR1 and CDR2: MDHEN, SYDVKM. The CDR3 spans 14 residues. Between the trimmed V and J ends, which lost 2 bases and 0 bases, there was a span of 5 bases. In DNA form, the CDR3 reads TGTGCCAGCAGTTTAGCGGGAGCCAAAAACATTCAGTACTTC. Its translation is CASSLAGAKNIQYF. Supplemented by reference TRBV28 and TRBJ2-4, the full variable domain reads DVKVTQSSRYLVKRTGEKVFLECVQDMDHENMFWYRQDPGLGLRLIYFSYDVKMKEKGDIPEGYSVSREKKERFSLILESASTNQTSMYLCASSLAGAKNIQYFGAGTRLSVL.

The chain is built from TRBV5-8 and TRBJ1-3; possible D gene TRBD1, 6 bases. Trimming took 4 bases from V and 2 from J, leaving 22 bases between them. Germline V gives CDR1 SGHTS, CDR2 YDEGEE. The CDR3 consists of 18 residues. Here the CDR3 reads CASSRTVIQGIAGNTIYF. CDR3 bases: TGTGCCAGCAGCCGGACTGTTATTCAGGGGATAGCTGGAAACACCATATATTTT.

The V gene is TRBV10-2, the J gene TRBJ2-7, with TRBD1 matching 7 bases. Per the germline V gene, CDR1 is WSHSY and CDR2 is SAAADI. V lost 3 bases, J lost 8 bases, and 10 bases stayed unmatched. The CDR3 is 14 residues long. The CDR3 is CASSDRTGSTKQYF. DNA for the CDR3: TGCGCCAGCAGTGACCGGACAGGCTCTACCAAGCAGTACTTC.

This sequence joins TRBV21-1 and TRBJ2-5; whether TRBD2, the table's D call, matches the DNA was not checked. TRBV21-1 is a pseudogene locus. The CDR3 length is 19 residues. In DNA form, the CDR3 reads TGTGCCAGCAGCCAAAAAATCGGGGTGCAGACTGGGAAGAAGGAGACCCAGTACTTC. Its protein product is CASSQKIGVQTGKKETQYF.

This clone showed up just once. The V and J genes are TRBV19 and TRBJ1-5; 8 bases match TRBD1. From germline, CDR1 is LNHDA and CDR2 SQIVND (reference sequence). This CDR3 region has 16 residues. The J segment lost 3 bases and the V segment lost 5 bases, leaving 9 bases of the junction unmatched. The chain's CDR3 is CASSPIDRGVNQPQHF. The CDR3 region has the DNA TGTGCCAGTAGTCCAATTGACAGGGGCGTCAATCAGCCCCAGCATTTT.

The rearrangement uses TRBV28 and TRBJ1-2; 8 positions agree with TRBD1. The CDR3 is made up of 15 amino acids. J lost 4 bases, V lost 4 bases, and 8 bases had no gene match. Looked up from germline, CDR1 is MDHEN and CDR2 is SYDVKM. CDR3 nucleotide sequence: TGTGCCAGCAGTTCAACTCACAGGGGGAGCTATGGCTACACCTTC. Its protein is CASSSTHRGSYGYTF.

The rearrangement links TRBV7-9 to TRBJ1-1, with 9 nucleotides matching TRBD1. The germline gives CDR1 SEHNR, CDR2 FQNEAQ (reference sequence). The CDR3 extends over 17 amino acids. After removal of 4 bases from V and 0 bases from J, the junction contained 9 bases not matched to a gene. CDR3: CASSSGQGTLLNTEAFF. The DNA for the CDR3 is TGTGCCAGCAGCTCAGGACAGGGGACCTTATTGAACACTGAAGCTTTCTTT.

This chain links TRBV2 with TRBJ2-3; 7 bases line up with TRBD2. CDR3 size: 14 residues. V was pared by 9 bases and J by 1 base, with 7 bases of the junction left unmatched. Germline CDR1 and CDR2: SNHLY and FYNNEI. CDR3 nucleotides: TGTGCCAGGGAGGTCACTAGCGGCACAGATACGCAGTATTTT. This gives the protein CAREVTSGTDTQYF.

The rearrangement uses TRBV4-1 and TRBJ2-7; 10 nucleotides agree with TRBD2. The V and J ends lost 3 bases and 2 bases, in that order; junction bases with no gene match: 4. Germline V gene data show CDR1 as MGHRA and CDR2 as YSYEKL. The CDR3 totals 15 residues. The CDR3 nucleotides read TGCGCCAGCAGCCACACTAGCGGGAAGGCCTACGAGCAGTACTTC. Translating it yields CASSHTSGKAYEQYF.

The chain employs TRBV7-3 and TRBJ2-1; TRBD2 matches at 14 bases. Per germline, CDR1 SGHTA and CDR2 FQGTGA. Germline trimming cut 4 bases from V and 8 bases from J; bases unmatched to any gene: 1. The CDR3 is 14 amino acids. CDR3 coding DNA: TGTGCCAGCAGCTGGGGACTAGCGGGAGATGAGCAGTTCTTC. Translation: CASSWGLAGDEQFF.

The chain employs TRBV14 and TRBJ1-2; 9 bases match TRBD1. CDR1 and CDR2 from the germline V gene are SGHDN and FVKESK. The CDR3 spans 15 residues. J was trimmed by 4 bases and V by 0 bases; bases with no gene match: 3. CDR3 in DNA: TGTGCCAGCAGCCAAGATGGACAGGGGTTCTATGGCTACACCTTC. Amino acid sequence: CASSQDGQGFYGYTF.

The V and J genes are TRBV27 and TRBJ1-3; D uncertain. This CDR3 has 15 amino acids. Germline V lookup: CDR1 MNHEY, CDR2 SMNVEV (reference sequence). V gave up 3 bases and J gave up 2 bases, with 11 bases separating them. Written as DNA, the CDR3 is TGTGCCAGCAGTTTCTCCGTACTCCCTGGAAACACCATATATTTT. Translation: CASSFSVLPGNTIYF.

This chain links TRBV2 with TRBJ2-4; TRBD1 matches 10 bases. The germline V gene has CDR1 SNHLY and CDR2 FYNNEI. J lost 0 bases, V lost 8 bases, and 13 bases had no gene match. This CDR3 has 18 amino acids. CDR3 in DNA: TGTGCCAGCCTGGGGGGACAGGGGCTTAGTATAGCCAAAAACATTCAGTACTTC. It codes for CASLGGQGLSIAKNIQYF.

J is TRBJ2-7 and V is TRBV27; 15 nucleotides match TRBD2. CDR1 and CDR2 from the germline V gene are MNHEY and SMNVEV (reference sequence). The CDR3 runs 16 residues. Germline trimming cut 5 bases from V and 5 bases from J; bases unmatched to any gene: 7. The CDR3 loop reads CASSPQGLAGGNEQYF. CDR3 nucleotide sequence: TGTGCCAGCAGTCCCCAAGGACTAGCGGGAGGGAACGAGCAGTACTTC.

This sequence joins TRBV7-9 and TRBJ1-1; perhaps TRBD1 as D (5 bases). V lost 5 bases and J lost 2, with 12 bases in between. CDR1 and CDR2 (germline): SEHNR, FQNEAQ (reference sequence). The CDR3 is 14 amino acids. CDR3 region: CASSTSGGNTEAFF. Written as DNA, the CDR3 is TGTGCCAGCAGCACCAGCGGGGGAAACACTGAAGCTTTCTTT.